Following are 8 T cell receptor beta chains from one sample sequenced in a study of cytomegalovirus exposure and HLA in healthy donors (dated by TCRdb to about 2017). The library was obtained by the immunoSEQ multiplex PCR assay. TCRdb limited this immuneACCESS table to in-frame rearrangements with V and J called. A share of clones is missing; checked studies link under half to unresolved V genes, and the rest is unexplained. This sample gives about 160,000 clones in total; 90% to 97% of them show up just once. About 0.89% of the sample lies in the top ten. The sample was PBMCs. The receptors come from a woman aged 18-30 years in good health and CMV-seronegative.

This clone was counted a single time. V is TRBV7-9 and J is TRBJ1-2, with D perhaps TRBD1 (6 bases). V lost 3 bases to trimming and J lost 9 bases, with 14 bases between them. The germline V gene has CDR1 SEHNR and CDR2 FQNEAQ (reference sequence). The CDR3 is made up of 13 amino acids. Here the CDR3 DNA reads TGTGCCAGCAGCTTGTTAGGGGGACTAAGCTACACCTTC. It codes for CASSLLGGLSYTF.

The genes are TRBV6-5 and TRBJ1-1; D possibly corresponds to TRBD1 (6 bases). Trimming pared 7 bases from V and 4 bases from J, leaving 13 bases between. Germline CDR1 and CDR2: MNHEY and SVGAGI. This CDR3 comprises 13 residues. CDR3 coding DNA: TGTGCCAGCATTGGTTCAGGGGTCACTGAAGCTTTCTTT. This encodes CASIGSGVTEAFF.

This chain links TRBV6-5 with TRBJ2-3; 7 positions match TRBD1. Germline V gene sequence: CDR1 MNHEY, CDR2 SVGAGI. V shed 6 bases and J 3 bases; nucleotides not matched to a gene: 6. CDR3 size: 14 residues. For the CDR3, the DNA is TGTGCCAGCAGCCTACAGGGGAAGACAGATACGCAGTATTTT. This gives the protein CASSLQGKTDTQYF.

This chain joins TRBV19 and TRBJ2-6; 9 bases are a match to TRBD1. This CDR3 region has 19 residues. Losses at the gene ends were 6 bases for V and 0 bases for J; bases not matched to a gene: 12. The germline V gene encodes CDR1 LNHDA and CDR2 SQIVND (reference sequence). CDR3 sequence (DNA): TGTGCCAGTAGCCGCAGAGGGACAGGGAAGATCTCTGGGGCCAACGTCCTGACTTTC. Its translation: CASSRRGTGKISGANVLTF.

This chain links TRBV7-2 with TRBJ2-4, with a tentative D call TRBD2 (7 bases). The germline CDR1 and CDR2 sequences are SGHTA and FQGNSA. The CDR3 covers 13 residues. Trimming removed 8 bases from V and 5 bases from J, with 13 bases in between. In DNA form, the CDR3 reads TGTGCCAGCCGGGGGGCGGACGAAAACATTCAGTACTTC. This encodes CASRGADENIQYF.

This chain uses TRBV9 with TRBJ2-5; 14 bases are shared with TRBD2. The V segment lost 3 bases and the J segment 4 bases; nucleotides outside the gene matches: 8. The CDR3 runs 17 residues. Germline lookup yields CDR1 SGDLS and CDR2 YYNGEE. In nucleotides, the CDR3 is TGTGCCAGCAGCGGAGACTCCGGACTAGCGGGGGGAGAGACCCAGTACTTC. Amino acids: CASSGDSGLAGGETQYF.

DNA for the CDR3: TGTGCCAGCAGTTTATCTGGGACTAACAATCAGCCCCAGCATTTT. It is translated as CASSLSGTNNQPQHF. The chain is built from TRBV27 and TRBJ1-5, with D perhaps TRBD1 (5 bases). The CDR3 is 15 amino acids. V lost 0 bases and J lost 3, with 9 bases in between. Germline loops: CDR1 MNHEY, CDR2 SMNVEV (reference sequence).

The chain carries TRBV19 and TRBJ1-2; tentatively, D is TRBD1 (6 bases). This CDR3 spans 12 amino acids. Trimming left V 8 bases short and J 5 bases short, with 12 bases between. Germline CDR1 is LNHDA and CDR2 is SQIVND (reference sequence). CDR3 residues: CASSDDRYGYTF. The CDR3 DNA reads TGTGCCAGTTCCGACGACAGGTATGGCTACACCTTC.